This T cell receptor beta chain was sequenced for a study of cytomegalovirus exposure and HLA in healthy donors (dated by TCRdb to about 2017). Concerning the study at large: An earlier analysis of roughly 630 of the donors reported approximately 290 Gb of sequence data and 100 million to 130 million unique TCR beta sequences from roughly 200 million T cells. An earlier analysis of a few hundred of the donors applied high-throughput TCR beta sequencing to assess whether each TCR beta V gene segment acted as functional or pseudogenic. The number of typed donors differed by locus: roughly 620-630 for A, B, C, DRB1 and DQB1; approximately 540 for DQA1; approximately 600 for DPA1; and about 470 for DPB1. Genome-wide SNP genotypes for about 60% of the roughly 670 donors were used in a later genetic analysis, which treated that subset as a discovery cohort. Rather than drawing on any new phenotypic data, the later analysis identified candidate immune exposures from TCR beta sequences and the way those sequences occurred across donors. Because of strong linkage in the cohort, five DR-DQ haplotypes were treated as single units for association and clustering. The study was designed to test whether signatures of past pathogen exposure could be identified by cataloging public T cell receptors. Donor age, sex, ethnicity and CMV serostatus were compiled alongside the repertoire data. Among about 360 genotyped donors of the cohort, an average of around 240,000 unique TCR beta nucleotide sequences were sequenced per donor, approximately 20% of them non-productive. A later analysis re-examined previously published TCR beta repertoires from 600 to 700 donors and added high-resolution HLA genotyping to investigate patterns of TCR occurrence. High-throughput TCR immunosequencing, statistical association of individual TCRs with disease status, and machine learning were combined to predict cytomegalovirus infection status. Using immunosequencing, the study profiled T cell repertoires from roughly 650 subjects and related those repertoires to cytomegalovirus serostatus. The genetic ancestry cluster associated with self-reported Caucasian donors included around 76% of the 300 to 450 genotyped donors. In addition to the first cohort of approximately 650 subjects, a separate validation cohort of approximately 130 different subjects was used. Roughly 320 gigabases of sequencing data and around 90 million unique TCR sequences made up an early release that covered around 640 HLA-typed donors. Every repertoire in the discovery cohort had been generated on one and the same sequencing platform. Class I and class II HLA loci were covered by the typing at four-digit resolution. The full study reports these points: A cluster of highly shared sequence variants was judged likely to be a technical artifact of the sequencing pipeline. While some public TCRs were present in many individuals, most TCR sequences turned up only very rarely across donors. The classifier was reported to diagnose cytomegalovirus status with high specificity and sensitivity in both the original cohort and the validation cohort. The study listed 150 to 200 TCR beta chains as associated with cytomegalovirus. Strong co-occurrence of HLA alleles, especially DR and DQ, made assigning TCR associations to individual alleles difficult. This cohort had only TCR beta chains sequenced, and the lack of alpha or paired-chain data limited which features could be detected. Compared with equally common non-associated chains, HLA-associated TCR beta chains in a later analysis were more clonally expanded and had lower generation probabilities. In a later analysis, the rate of TCR association differed among HLA loci, with DRB1 alleles having the most associated TCRs and HLA-C alleles having the fewest. Some IMGT-functional V segments, including TRBV6-2 and TRBV6-3, could not be told apart with the 87-base-pair reads, so those segments were excluded. In a later analysis, 16,951 TCR beta sequences were associated with specific HLA alleles at a false discovery rate of 0.05. Compared with the roughly 700-donor mean, donors in an Asian-associated ancestry cluster had fewer N-insertions in productive TCRs, according to a later genetic analysis. An earlier analysis of around 500 of the donors showed that most TCR beta V segments appeared in productive rearrangements either about 90% or about 30% of the time, which broadly matched IMGT annotations. Sequencing depth was assumed to be roughly uniform across donors in the presence/absence analyses, though that assumption may not hold. According to the authors, the approach could potentially be generalized to other disease states and immunological phenotypes. A further reported finding was that TCR beta sequences accurately predicted the HLA-A and HLA-B alleles for most subjects in the first cohort. A later analysis found that most CMV-associated TCR beta chains appeared HLA-restricted, with HLA associations seemingly driven largely by CMV exposure. Several of the top co-occurrence clusters appeared to be linked to parvovirus B19, influenza, CMV and Epstein-Barr virus, according to a later analysis. In vitro tests confirmed that three of the cytomegalovirus-associated TCR beta chains recognize cytomegalovirus antigens. A later genetic analysis associated a missense DCLRE1C variant with V-gene and J-gene trimming of TCR beta chains, and an independent cohort replicated the association. For the cohort, immune exposure information was limited to CMV serostatus. Because counts were too low, seventeen rarely observed V segments, including chromosome 9 orphons, were left out of the earlier analysis of 587 of the donors. Correlated functional status among segregating V segments might be attributable to linkage disequilibrium, but an unknown experimental factor could not be ruled out. Because HLA typing was unavailable for some donors at each locus, only the typed subset was used in association tests.

Reading from cysteine to phenylalanine, the CDR3 counts 12 amino acids. The CDR3 DNA has 36 bases and is translated from base 1. The germline V gene (reference sequence) gives CDR1 as MNHNY and CDR2 as SVGAGI. At the junction V is shortened by 9 bases and J by 6 bases, with 12 bases in between. A note on this clone: Which antigen it targets is not known. No much larger clone exists at a distance of one base, and base qualities are not known.

The cohort was made up of approximately 700 healthy bone marrow donors. At the time of sampling, all cohort members were nominally healthy, though unrecorded immune exposures were likely present. The donor was CMV seronegative and belonged to the group of around 400 seronegative cohort members. Each donor provided a peripheral blood sample, and peripheral blood mononuclear cells were used for TCR beta sequencing. Genomic DNA extraction from the blood cell samples was performed with the Qiagen DNeasy Blood Extraction Kit. Library creation used the immunoSEQ multiplex PCR assay. For the multiplex PCR, a mixture combining 60 forward primers for TCR Vbeta segments and 13 reverse primers for TCR Jbeta segments was used. The CDR3 region of rearranged TCR beta genes was amplified from genomic DNA by a multiplex PCR assay. The Illumina HiSeq System was used to sequence the amplified TCR beta libraries as 87-base-pair reads. From the authors' description of their analysis: In a later analysis, some 80 million unique TCR beta chains were counted across the 650 to 700 repertoires, and approximately 11 million of these chains were shared by at least two donors. A nearest-neighbor algorithm error-corrected the raw reads and collapsed the reads into unique sequences, merging closely related sequences to remove PCR and sequencing errors. CDR3 sequences were aligned to IMGT reference sequences to assign V, D and J gene segments. For a sequence to be retained, at least a six-nucleotide match to both a V gene segment and a J gene segment was required. A rearrangement counted as productive if the CDR3 had no stop codons and remained in frame with V and J, and every other rearrangement counted as non-productive. Following IMGT convention, CDR3 was defined as the stretch from the second conserved V-encoded cysteine to the conserved J-encoded phenylalanine. In an earlier analysis of roughly 580 of the donors, sequences lacking an unambiguous match to a single V gene segment were excluded. In an earlier analysis of around 600 of the donors, V segments were called functional above 56.7% productive rearrangements and were called segregating when the between-donor standard deviation exceeded 5%. To diagnose cytomegalovirus status from the catalog of TCR beta chain sequences, a statistical classification framework was built. In a later analysis, TCR nucleotide sequences were compared against IMGT/GENE-DB human TR gene sequences so that V and J genes could be assigned. In a later analysis, CDR3 sequences and most-parsimonious VDJ recombination scenarios were assigned using the TCRdist pipeline. In a later analysis, each TCR beta chain was defined by its CDR3 amino acid sequence together with its V-gene family, and reads without a unique V-gene family were excluded. In a later analysis, several hundred highly shared, low-generation-probability nucleotide sequences were removed to address suspected cross-contamination and a sequencing artifact. In a later analysis, a clonal expansion index was calculated for each public chain from normalized within-repertoire ranks of inferred template counts. Generation probabilities in a later analysis came from a VDJ recombination model fitted to out-of-frame rearrangements, and those results were checked against IGoR. In a later analysis, TCR-TCR, TCR-HLA and TCR-CMV co-occurrence was scored with hypergeometric tests, and a repertoire-size bias correction was applied to TCR pairs. A later analysis estimated false discovery rates by permuting HLA or CMV assignments 20 times. In a later analysis, co-occurring TCRs were grouped using DBSCAN, with TCRdist sequence similarity added in when clustering inside HLA-allele-positive subsets. Repertoires with fewer than 30,000 or more than 120,000 public chains, plus five repertoires with anomalous nucleotide sharing, were excluded from co-occurrence clustering. What TCRdb holds here is the immuneACCESS table cut down to in-frame rearrangements. Part of the clones is not present; checked against another copy, under half of the missing clones reflect an unresolved V gene, and the others are unexplained. V, J and clone size are those of that table, while D and trimming were read from the DNA. The sample table contains some 150,000 clones; only one count was recorded for around 85% of them. The top ten hold about 4.5% of the sample.

The sequencing sample was made of PBMCs. The rearrangement combines TRBV6-6 with TRBJ1-5; the D gene identity is not certain. The sequence was obtained from a man between 35 and 55 years old in good health and CMV-seronegative. The CDR3 protein is CASGLEIQPQHF. The nucleotide sequence is given as TGTGCCAGTGGCCTGGAGATTCAGCCCCAGCATTTT.